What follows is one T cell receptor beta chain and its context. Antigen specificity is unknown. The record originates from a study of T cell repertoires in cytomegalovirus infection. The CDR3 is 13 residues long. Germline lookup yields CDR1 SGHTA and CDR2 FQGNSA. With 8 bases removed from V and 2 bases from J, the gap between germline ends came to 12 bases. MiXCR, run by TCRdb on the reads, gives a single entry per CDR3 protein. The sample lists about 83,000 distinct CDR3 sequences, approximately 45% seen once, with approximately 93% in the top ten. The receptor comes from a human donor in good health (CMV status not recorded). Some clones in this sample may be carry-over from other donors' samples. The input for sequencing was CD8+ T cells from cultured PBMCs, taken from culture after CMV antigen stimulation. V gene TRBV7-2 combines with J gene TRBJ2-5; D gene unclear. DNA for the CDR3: TGTGCCAGCCTTTCTTTCCCTCAAGAGACCCAGTACTTC. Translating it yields CASLSFPQETQYF.